These 21 T cell receptor beta chains were sequenced from one sample in a study of blood T cell repertoires in COVID-19. The method was immunoSEQ multiplex PCR; TCRdb's version includes in-frame clones alone and lacks a portion of them. Seen here are tens of thousands of clones, approximately 82% observed once, and the top ten hold 20% to 25%. The sequenced sample was peripheral blood. These receptors were taken from a human donor in a cohort sampled during active COVID-19.

The genes are TRBV27 and TRBJ2-1, with a possible D match to TRBD2 (6 bases). There are 15 residues in the CDR3. V lost 4 bases and J lost 2, with 12 bases in between. Per the germline V gene, CDR1 is MNHEY and CDR2 is SMNVEV (reference sequence). CDR3 amino acids: CASSWGGATYNEQFF. DNA for the CDR3: TGTGCCAGCAGTTGGGGCGGGGCAACCTACAATGAGCAGTTCTTC.

This sequence joins TRBV29-1 and TRBJ2-2; 7 bases match TRBD2. The ends lost 4 bases at V and 4 bases at J; junction bases unmatched: 3. Germline-derived CDR1 and CDR2 are SQVTM and ANQGSEA. The CDR3 contains 13 residues. CDR3 amino acids: CSVGAGPTGELFF. The CDR3 DNA follows: TGCAGCGTTGGAGCGGGGCCCACCGGGGAGCTGTTTTTT.

The chain combines TRBV7-9 with TRBJ1-2, with no clear D. The CDR3 extends over 12 amino acids. Deletions cut 1 base from V and 8 bases from J, with 8 bases between. The V gene's germline CDR1 is SEHNR and CDR2 FQNEAQ (reference sequence). This CDR3 reads CASSLGGRGYTF. The CDR3 region has the DNA TGTGCCAGCAGCTTAGGAGGGCGAGGCTACACCTTC.

This clone was detected only once. This chain links TRBV5-1 with TRBJ2-7; 7 bases map to TRBD2. This CDR3 spans 15 amino acids. Germline-derived CDR1 and CDR2 are SGHRS and YFSETQ. With V trimmed by 4 bases and J by 2 bases, 9 bases remained unmatched. The DNA of the CDR3 is TGCGCCAGCAGCGACCCGGGGGGTTACCCCTACGAGCAGTACTTC. This translates into CASSDPGGYPYEQYF.

This clone showed up just a few times. V and J are TRBV19 and TRBJ1-5; no firm D call. This CDR3 is 13 amino acids long. The ends were cut back, 7 bases at V and 3 bases at J, with 10 bases in the middle. Per the germline V gene, CDR1 is LNHDA and CDR2 is SQIVND (reference sequence). In nucleotides, the CDR3 is TGTGCCAGTACTGTGAACTTCAATCAGCCCCAGCATTTT. It codes for CASTVNFNQPQHF. The full variable domain, its missing parts supplied by reference TRBV19 and TRBJ1-5, is DGGITQSPKYLFRKEGQNVTLSCEQNLNHDAMYWYRQDPGQGLRLIYYSQIVNDFQKGDIAEGYSVSREKKESFPLTVTSAQKNPTAFYLCASTVNFNQPQHFGDGTRLSIL.

The rearrangement joins TRBV12-3 or TRBV12-4 to TRBJ1-1; unclear D gene. Trimming shortened V by 0 bases and J by 6 bases, and 5 bases separated the two germline ends. This CDR3 region has 12 residues. The CDR3 coding sequence is TGTGCCAGCAGTTTAGCGGGAGCTGAAGCTTTCTTT. Its translation is CASSLAGAEAFF.

Concerning this clone itself: This sample includes further DNA sequences coding for the same CDR3. The chain employs TRBV5-1 and TRBJ2-3; a possible D gene is TRBD1 (6 bases). The CDR3 length is 13 residues. CDR1 SGHRS and CDR2 YFSETQ come from the germline V gene. Trimming pared 4 bases from V and 3 bases from J, leaving 9 bases between. The CDR3 DNA sequence: TGCGCCAGCAGCCTACAGGGAACAGATACGCAGTATTTT. Its protein is CASSLQGTDTQYF.

The chain combines TRBV27 with TRBJ2-5, with TRBD1 matching 8 bases. The germline V gene encodes CDR1 MNHEY and CDR2 SMNVEV (reference sequence). This CDR3 is built from 14 residues. V was pared by 5 bases and J by 3 bases, with 5 bases of the junction left unmatched. The CDR3: CASSPTDREETQYF. CDR3 coding DNA: TGTGCCAGCAGTCCAACGGACAGGGAAGAGACCCAGTACTTC.

The gene calls are TRBV4-2 and TRBJ1-1; D perhaps matches TRBD1 (5 bases). This CDR3 contains 18 residues. The germline gives CDR1 LGHNA, CDR2 YNFKEQ. Trimming stripped 5 bases from V and 3 bases from J, with 25 bases between. This CDR3 is CASSEGWGGVGDYTEAFF. CDR3 bases: TGTGCCAGCAGCGAGGGTTGGGGAGGGGTAGGGGACTACACTGAAGCTTTCTTT.

The chain joins TRBV6-5 to TRBJ2-1; weak D call: TRBD2 (7 bases). This CDR3 has 14 residues. Trimming left V 6 bases short and J 7 bases short, with 16 bases between. Per the germline V gene, CDR1 is MNHEY and CDR2 is SVGAGI. The CDR3 DNA is TGTGCCAGCAGCGTAGGGGGGGGTTGGAATGAGCAGTTCTTC. The encoded protein is CASSVGGGWNEQFF.

J is TRBJ2-1 and V is TRBV6-7, with TRBD2 as a possible D gene (6 bases). TRBV6-7 is reported as an ORF; its role is uncertain. The CDR3 extends over 15 amino acids. Trimming took off 6 bases at V and 0 bases at J, with 12 bases between the two ends. As DNA, the CDR3 is TGTGCCAGCAGCCCTCGGGGGAGCTCCTACAATGAGCAGTTCTTC. Encoded protein: CASSPRGSSYNEQFF.

The rearrangement uses TRBV7-2 and TRBJ1-2; 10 positions match TRBD1. Losses at the gene ends were 2 bases for V and 4 bases for J; bases not matched to a gene: 7. The CDR3 contains 16 residues. CDR1 and CDR2 (germline): SGHTA, FQGNSA. CDR3 nucleotides: TGTGCCAGCAGCTTAAGGTGGGACAGGGGAGGCTATGGCTACACCTTC. It encodes CASSLRWDRGGYGYTF.

The chain combines TRBV28 with TRBJ2-1, with TRBD1 matching over 9 bases. Germline CDR1 MDHEN, CDR2 SYDVKM. The CDR3 is 15 amino acids. V was clipped by 6 bases and J by 7 bases; unmatched bases: 10. DNA for the CDR3: TGTGCCAGCAGAATACCGGGACAGGGAAGAAATGAGCAGTTCTTC. It specifies CASRIPGQGRNEQFF.

This rearrangement joins TRBV15 to TRBJ2-1, with 9 nucleotides matching TRBD2. The CDR3 totals 17 residues. The germline gives CDR1 LNHNV, CDR2 YYDKDF (reference sequence). The J segment lost 4 bases and the V segment lost 5 bases, leaving 12 bases of the junction unmatched. Here the CDR3 reads CATSPEVSGGNYNEQFF. CDR3 bases: TGTGCCACCAGCCCAGAAGTCAGCGGGGGGAATTACAATGAGCAGTTCTTC.

The V call is TRBV19, the J call TRBJ2-5, with D tentatively TRBD2 (6 bases). This CDR3 comprises 13 residues. Germline V gene lookup returns CDR1 LNHDA and CDR2 SQIVND (reference sequence). Deletions cut 3 bases from V and 1 base from J, with 6 bases between. The CDR3 spells CASSIGGQETQYF. CDR3 nucleotide sequence: TGTGCCAGTAGTATCGGGGGCCAAGAGACCCAGTACTTC.

The CDR3 coding sequence is TGTGCCAGCAGCAAATGGGCCCCAAGAGCGGGGGGCCCAGATACGCAGTATTTT. This gives the protein CASSKWAPRAGGPDTQYF. V usage is TRBV21-1 and J usage is TRBJ2-3; TRBD2, the table's D call, lacks a check against the DNA. TRBV21-1 is a documented pseudogene. The CDR3 sequence is 18 residues long.

CDR3 protein: CSVSRGGPILYVTDTQYF. CDR3 nucleotides: TGCAGCGTTTCGAGGGGGGGCCCTATTCTCTACGTTACAGATACGCAGTATTTT. The genes are TRBV29-1 and TRBJ2-3; D might be TRBD2 (7 bases). Germline CDR1 reads SQVTM; CDR2 reads ANQGSEA. This CDR3 comprises 18 residues. V was pared by 5 bases and J by 3 bases, with 27 bases between.

The gene calls are TRBV19 and TRBJ2-7; D is ambiguous. V lost 10 bases, J lost 6 bases, and 4 bases lay in between. This CDR3 has 8 amino acids. CDR1 and CDR2 (germline): LNHDA, SQIVND (reference sequence). The CDR3, as DNA: TGTGCCAAGCCCGAGCAGTACTTC. Amino acids: CAKPEQYF.

As regards this clone: A junction end diverges from the germline sequence, so it may reflect a read error. The rearrangement links TRBV5-8 to TRBJ2-7; TRBD2 matches at 10 bases. CDR3 length: 12 residues. Looked up from germline, CDR1 is SGHTS and CDR2 is YDEGEE. As DNA, the CDR3 is TGTGCCAGCAGTTTCGGACTAGCGGTGGGACAATTC. Translated, it gives CASSFGLAVGQF.

This chain links TRBV10-3 with TRBJ2-7; TRBD2 aligns across 10 bases. Germline V gene sequence: CDR1 ENHRY, CDR2 SYGVKD. This CDR3 has 17 amino acids. The V gene end was trimmed by 0 bases and the J gene end by 1 base; junction bases not matched to a gene: 6. CDR3 sequence: CAISESLAGVRSYEQYF. The CDR3 DNA reads TGTGCCATCAGTGAGTCTCTAGCGGGGGTCCGTTCCTACGAGCAGTACTTC.

The chain links TRBV5-6 to TRBJ2-3, with D possibly matching TRBD1 (6 bases). V was clipped by 1 base and J by 0 bases, with 9 bases between them. The V gene's germline CDR1 is SGHDT and CDR2 YYEEEE. This CDR3 contains 15 residues. In DNA, the CDR3 is TGTGCCAGCAGCTTGTGGGGACATAGCACAGATACGCAGTATTTT. It codes for CASSLWGHSTDTQYF.